This T cell receptor beta chain was captured in a study of T cells after yellow fever vaccination. Findings and limits, study-wide: Once the booster was given, most primary-vaccination clones reappeared, at about 95% for CD4 and approximately 88% for CD8. Only a minor proportion of clonotypes was detected across both CD4 and CD8 compartments.

This clonotype was counted many times. The target antigen is unknown. This CDR3 has 19 amino acids. V gave up 6 bases and J gave up 6 bases; unmatched junction bases: 17. Each CDR3 protein is one row after TCRdb ran MiXCR on the 5' RACE reads. The sample shows over 300,000 distinct CDR3 sequences, around 7.3% of them seen only once. The TCR sequence derives from a man aged 18 to 29 who received the YFV17D yellow fever vaccine. This sample comprised PBMCs, obtained around 45 days after the first yellow fever vaccination. The chain joins TRBV12-3 or TRBV12-4 to TRBJ2-3; 14 nucleotides match TRBD2. The CDR3 sequence: CASRTDYVGLAGASDTQYF. CDR3 coding DNA: TGTGCCAGCAGGACCGATTACGTGGGACTAGCGGGGGCTTCGGATACGCAGTATTTT.